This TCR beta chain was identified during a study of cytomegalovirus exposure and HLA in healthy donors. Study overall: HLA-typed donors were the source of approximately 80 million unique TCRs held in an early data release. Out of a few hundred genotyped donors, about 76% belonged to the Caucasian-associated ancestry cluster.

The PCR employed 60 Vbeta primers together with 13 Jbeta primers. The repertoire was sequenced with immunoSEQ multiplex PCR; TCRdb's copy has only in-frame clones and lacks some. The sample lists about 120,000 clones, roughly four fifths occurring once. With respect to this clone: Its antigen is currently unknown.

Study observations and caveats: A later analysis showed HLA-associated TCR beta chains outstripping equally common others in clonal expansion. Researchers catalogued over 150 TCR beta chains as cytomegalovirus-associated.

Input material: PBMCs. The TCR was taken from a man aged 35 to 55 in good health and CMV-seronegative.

The CDR3 DNA reads as TGTGCCAGCAGCTTAAAGGGGTCCCAGTACTTC. Its protein product is CASSLKGSQYF. The chain employs TRBV7-2 and TRBJ2-5; D perhaps matches TRBD1 (5 bases). Germline assignment: CDR1 SGHTA and CDR2 FQGNSA. The V gene lost 2 bases and the J gene lost 9 bases, with 7 bases spanning the gap. The CDR3 covers 11 residues.